This TCR beta chain was sequenced during a study of blood T cell repertoires in COVID-19. As for the study in general: Acute-phase and convalescent COVID-19 samples originated in the United States, Italy and Spain. Sources were T cells, B-cell-depleted T cells, or PBMCs; the material itself was cDNA or gDNA.

The V end was cut by 3 bases, the J end by 2 bases, with 13 bases between. CDR3 length equals 16 residues. Germline loops: CDR1 SEHNR, CDR2 FQNEAQ (reference sequence). In the source study's methods: Nucleated cell number was recorded as an estimate derived from reference gene primer amplification. Measured with immunoSEQ multiplex PCR; TCRdb has only the in-frame clones, and not every one. Clonal size and the V and J genes are those of that table, whereas D and trimming came from the DNA. The sample lists 65,000 to 80,000 clones, 85% to 90% occurring once. V and J are TRBV7-9 and TRBJ2-2, with D perhaps matching TRBD2 (6 bases). The clonotype originates from an elderly man in a cohort sampled during active COVID-19. Sequenced: peripheral blood. Here the CDR3 DNA reads TGTGCCAGCAGCTTGAACGCCGGGACTAACACCGGGGAGCTGTTTTTT. Translating it yields CASSLNAGTNTGELFF.